This T cell receptor beta chain was profiled in a study of blood T cell repertoires in COVID-19. Overall study: From the United States, Italy and Spain came samples of acute and convalescent COVID-19. Sources were T cells, B-cell-depleted T cells, or PBMCs; the material itself was cDNA or gDNA.

This clone appeared a few times. As handled by the study authors: Estimation of nucleated cell counts relied on the amplification of reference gene primers. Produced via immunoSEQ multiplex PCR; TCRdb's table is partial and in-frame only. The V and J calls and clone size come from that table; D and trimming were worked out from the DNA. This sample yields tens of thousands of clones, of which around 86% are seen a single time; roughly 13% belongs to the top ten. The TCR was taken from a human donor with acute or convalescent COVID-19. The donor label of this sample is uncertain. The sequencing input was peripheral blood.

The CDR3 bases are TGTGCCAGCAGTAGAAAGCGGGAGGGCCCCTACGAGCAGTACTTC. Protein product: CASSRKREGPYEQYF. The V call is TRBV6-2 or TRBV6-3, the J call TRBJ2-7, with 10 bases matching TRBD2. V lost 5 bases, J lost 2 bases, and 6 bases stayed unmatched. The CDR3 is 15 residues long. Germline V CDR1 and CDR2: MNHEY, SVGEGT.